This record concerns one T cell receptor beta chain sequence. Its antigen specificity is not known. No much larger clone exists at a distance of one base, and base qualities are not known. This record belongs to a study of post-analysis software for immune sequencing data (dated by TCRdb to about 2015). With regard to the full study: The recorded disease courses included relapsing-remitting, secondary progressive and progressive-relapsing multiple sclerosis, and some patients had no subtype annotation. Patient repertoires were compared against ten to eleven previously published healthy control repertoires from donors aged 6 to 25 years. A subset of samples was prepared in parallel using single-end sample barcoding, then pooled and co-amplified after Illumina adapter ligation. Overall study outcomes, separate from this receptor: Direct clustering with F measure revealed strong co-clustering of samples prepared in the same batch, which led to a batch-effect correction. The control group was slightly older than the multiple sclerosis patient group. Normalized Chao1 diversity was significantly lower in multiple sclerosis patients than controls, suggesting substantial peripheral T-cell clonal expansion. Four or five TRBV segments, including TRBV5-6, TRBV5-1 and TRBV20-1, were significantly more frequent in patients than controls.

Receptor libraries were prepared by PCR. Sequencing was performed on an Illumina HiSeq 2500. To reduce PCR and sequencing biases, unique molecular identifiers were incorporated into the TCR beta cDNA libraries. Per 1 to 10 million input T cells, approximately 500,000 cDNA molecules were obtained, such that each molecule approximated one T cell. Patient libraries were prepared and sequenced with the same protocol used for the earlier healthy control dataset. Within a given batch, samples were prepared together, multiplexed and sequenced on the same HiSeq lane. As for the authors' bioinformatics: Raw barcoded reads were processed with MIGEC, and single-read molecular identifier groups were discarded before consensus assembly and CDR3 extraction. VDJtools was used for post-analysis of the clonotype tables, with diversity normalized by down-sampling every dataset to the smallest sample size. In repertoire overlap clustering, CDR3 amino acid sequences, but not nucleotide sequences, were matched to correct batch-related cross-sample contamination. TCRdb handled the public reads itself, with Q25 trimming in fastp and clone calling in MiXCR, and kept productive beta chains. Each CDR3 protein gets just one entry, which takes the most common genes and DNA from the rows behind it. Clone size and V and J calls follow TCRdb, not the original study. This sample is represented by more than 500,000 distinct CDR3 sequences; under 40% of them were singletons. The ten largest make up approximately 6% of the sample.

V is reduced by 8 bases and J by 1 base, leaving a spacing of 14 bases between them. Inclusive of the bounding cysteine and phenylalanine, the CDR3 is 14 residues long. Just the 42-base CDR3 DNA is kept, in frame starting at base 1. CDR1 and CDR2, looked up from the germline V gene (reference sequence), are MNHEY and SMNVEV. TCR beta repertoires were profiled from peripheral blood of approximately 13 young patients with multiple sclerosis to demonstrate the VDJtools post-analysis software. The multiple sclerosis patients were children and adolescents ranging in age from about 6 to 16 years. This chain joins TRBV27 to TRBJ1-2, with the identity of the D gene unclear. The clonotype was recovered from a girl aged 2 to 17 with multiple sclerosis. The sequencing sample was made of blood. CDR3 protein: CASGVGGRNYGYTF. The nucleotide sequence reads TGTGCCAGCGGGGTAGGCGGCCGTAACTATGGCTACACCTTC.